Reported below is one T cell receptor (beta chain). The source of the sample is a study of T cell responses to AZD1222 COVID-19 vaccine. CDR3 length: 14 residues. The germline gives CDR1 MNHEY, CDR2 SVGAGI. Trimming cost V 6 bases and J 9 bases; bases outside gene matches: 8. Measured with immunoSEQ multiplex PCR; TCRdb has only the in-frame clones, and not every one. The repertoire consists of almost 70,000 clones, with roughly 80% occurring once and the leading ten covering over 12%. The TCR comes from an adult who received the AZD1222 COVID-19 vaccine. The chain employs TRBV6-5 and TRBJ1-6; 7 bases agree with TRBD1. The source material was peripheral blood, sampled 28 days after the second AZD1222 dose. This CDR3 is CASRGGQVVSPLHF. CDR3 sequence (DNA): TGTGCCAGCAGGGGAGGACAGGTGGTTTCACCCCTCCACTTT.